The clone carrying this TCR beta chain was counted at least ten times. Its specificity is unknown. Between the trimmed V and J ends, which lost 5 bases and 1 base, there was a span of 17 bases. The CDR3 runs to 16 residues. Germline V gene data show CDR1 as MNHNS and CDR2 as SASEGT. These data belong to a study of identical twins. Study outcomes and limitations: Invariant populations such as MAIT and iNKT cells could partly muddle zero-insertion analyses. Reduced insertions were recorded for abundant cord blood beta clonotypes, with no such pattern in memory repertoires.

TCRdb ran MiXCR on the 5' RACE reads and lists one entry per CDR3 protein. The sample consists of about 730,000 distinct CDR3 sequences, around 20% of them appearing once. The same sample was also used in a study of T cells expressing NK-cell markers. That paper states: Several of the experiments relied on an anti-gamma-delta TCR antibody so that only alpha-beta TCR T cells were sorted. Roughly six of the donors carried dominant NKG2C+ clonotypes that took up about 1.0-7.0% of their CD8+ T cells.

This clonotype was sampled from a woman aged 18-29 years in good health. This chain links TRBV6-1 with TRBJ1-1; D is possibly TRBD1 (6 bases). Material for sequencing was PBMCs. CDR3 sequence reads: CASSTGWNTRNTEAFF. CDR3 in DNA: TGTGCCAGCAGTACAGGGTGGAATACACGGAACACTGAAGCTTTCTTT.